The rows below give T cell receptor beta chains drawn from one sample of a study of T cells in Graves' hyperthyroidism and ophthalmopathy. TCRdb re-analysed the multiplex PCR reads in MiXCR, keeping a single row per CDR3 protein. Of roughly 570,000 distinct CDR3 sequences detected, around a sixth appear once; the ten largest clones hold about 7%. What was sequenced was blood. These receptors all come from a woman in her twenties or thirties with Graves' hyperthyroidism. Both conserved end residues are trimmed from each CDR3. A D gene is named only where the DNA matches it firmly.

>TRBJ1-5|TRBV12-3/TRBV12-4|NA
ASSPGGGLSQPQH
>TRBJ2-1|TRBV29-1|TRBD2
SVPQALAVNNEQF
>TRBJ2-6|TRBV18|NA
ASSPRNTGANVLT
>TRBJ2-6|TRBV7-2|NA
ASSLASGGGPPSGANVLT
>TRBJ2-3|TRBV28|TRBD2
ASSFTSGRGPDTQY
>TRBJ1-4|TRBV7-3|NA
ASAGHAVEEKLF
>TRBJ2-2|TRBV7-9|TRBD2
ASSPREGPGELF
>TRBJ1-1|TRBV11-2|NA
ACSRDENTEAF
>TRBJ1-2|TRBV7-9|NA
ASSLEVADYGYT
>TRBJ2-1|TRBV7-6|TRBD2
ASSLQLAGVENEQF
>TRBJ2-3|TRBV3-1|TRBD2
ASGPAGAVSDTQY
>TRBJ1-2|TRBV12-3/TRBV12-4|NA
ASSLARTNYGYT
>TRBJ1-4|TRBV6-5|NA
ASSYSITGSEKLF
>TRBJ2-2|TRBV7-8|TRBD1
ASSLARRDRQANTGELF
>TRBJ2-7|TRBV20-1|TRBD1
SARIIRDSSYPSYEQY
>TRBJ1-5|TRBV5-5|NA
ASSLGAGNQPQH